The 2 T cell receptor beta chains listed next were all sequenced from one sample in a study of graft-versus-host responses after intestinal transplantation listed by TCRdb under 2021. These TCRs' antigens remain unknown. What the time point label conveys for this sample: cells obtained before transplantation from donor or recipient. Library generation was performed with the immunoSEQ multiplex PCR assay. The immuneACCESS repertoire file appears here via TCRdb, limited to in-frame rearrangements. These files lack a portion of the clones; in checked studies, under half of the deficit traces to unresolved V genes, and the cause of the others is not known. A total of nearly 110,000 clones appear in this sample, approximately 86% of them only once. The ten largest account for around 0.76% of the sample. The sample consisted of unstimulated CD4+ T cells sorted from spleen or lymph node cells, taken before transplant. The receptors derive from a human donor who was the organ donor for an intestinal transplant.

The chain carries TRBV6-1 and TRBJ2-7, with TRBD2 matching 12 bases. Trimming removed 2 bases from V and 3 bases from J; junction bases left unmatched: 5. CDR1 is MNHNS, CDR2 SASEGT, per germline. The CDR3 spans 16 residues. The CDR3 reads CASSERASGRDYEQYF. As DNA, the CDR3 is TGTGCCAGCAGTGAACGCGCTAGCGGGAGGGACTACGAGCAGTACTTC.

V is TRBV5-1 and J is TRBJ2-1, with 15 bases fitting TRBD2. The CDR3 extends over 15 amino acids. Germline V gives CDR1 SGHRS, CDR2 YFSETQ. V shed 3 bases and J 6 bases; nucleotides not matched to a gene: 1. The chain's CDR3 is CASSSGLAGGNEQFF. The CDR3 bases are TGCGCCAGCAGCTCGGGACTAGCGGGGGGCAATGAGCAGTTCTTC.